These 2 T cell receptor beta chains were sequenced from one sample in a study of blood T cell repertoires in COVID-19. This table comes from immunoSEQ multiplex PCR, and its TCRdb copy is limited to in-frame clones, with some not included. The sample lists about 130,000 clones, around 89% occurring once. The sample was peripheral blood. The receptors stem from a man in his sixties with COVID-19, enrolled during active disease.

The chain links TRBV15 to TRBJ2-7; D remains ambiguous. This CDR3 contains 14 residues. CDR1 is LNHNV, CDR2 YYDKDF, per germline (reference sequence). V dropped 1 base and J dropped 2 bases, with 9 bases sitting between them. The CDR3, as DNA: TGTGCCACCAGCAGAGGAGACAAGCCCTACGAGCAGTACTTC. This gives the protein CATSRGDKPYEQYF.

The genes are TRBV27 and TRBJ2-1; 8 bases align to TRBD1. This CDR3 is 17 amino acids long. The germline gives CDR1 MNHEY, CDR2 SMNVEV (reference sequence). Germline trimming cut 3 bases from V and 5 bases from J; bases unmatched to any gene: 12. The CDR3 nucleotides read TGTGCCAGCAGTTTTCGAAGCCGGACAGGGATAAACAATGAGCAGTTCTTC. Translation: CASSFRSRTGINNEQFF.